This T cell receptor (beta chain) was captured by sequencing in a study of cytomegalovirus exposure and HLA in healthy donors (dated by TCRdb to the late 2010s). Regarding the study in general: The roughly 650 repertoires of the first cohort and the roughly 110 validation repertoires were produced on the same platform, according to a later analysis. The study was designed to test whether signatures of past pathogen exposure could be identified by cataloging public T cell receptors. Besides the first cohort of 550 to 750 subjects, a separate validation cohort made up of roughly 130 different subjects was used. High-throughput TCR immunosequencing, statistical association of individual TCRs with disease status, and machine learning were combined to predict cytomegalovirus infection status. The research as a whole found: The study gave a list of 150 to 200 TCR beta chains associated with cytomegalovirus. Most TCR sequences were seen in very few donors, while some public TCRs were found in many individuals. All 120 or so repertoires were used to score co-occurrence in the validation cohort in a later analysis, because that analysis had no HLA typing for the cohort. In vitro tests confirmed that a few of the cytomegalovirus-associated TCR beta chains recognize cytomegalovirus antigens. It was suggested by the authors that the approach could potentially be generalized to other disease states and immunological phenotypes. Subsequent analysis determined that TCRs grouped into clusters in the first cohort also showed a tendency toward co-occurrence across the 130 or so validation repertoires, and approximately 94% of cluster scores exceeded 0. Cytomegalovirus status was reported to be diagnosed by the classifier with high specificity and sensitivity in both the original and validation cohorts.

Receptor amplification or capture employed the immunoSEQ multiplex PCR assay. Processing in the source paper ran as follows. To diagnose cytomegalovirus status from the catalog of TCR beta chain sequences, a statistical classification framework was built. TCRdb holds this immuneACCESS table with in-frame rearrangements only. Some clones are missing; in checked studies, unresolved V genes explain under half, and the rest has no known cause. The V and J calls and clone size come from that table; D and trimming were worked out from the DNA. The sample yields about 120,000 clones; roughly 90% were counted once. The top ten constitute about 2% of the sample. This clone was detected once. It lacks a known antigen. Base qualities are not recorded, but no much larger clone differs from it by a single base. Donors formed part of the validation cohort, which comprised 120 subjects and was distinct from the first cohort of 666 subjects.

V is shortened by 0 bases, J by 4 bases, and the region joining them spans 9 bases. Inclusive of the bounding cysteine and phenylalanine, the CDR3 is 14 residues long. Only the CDR3 part of the read is kept: 42 bases, read in frame from the first base. CDR1 and CDR2, per the germline V gene (reference sequence), are SGHNT and YYREEE. This clonotype was sampled from a young woman in good health and CMV-seronegative. The specimen sequenced was PBMCs. This sequence uses TRBV5-4 and TRBJ2-3, with the D gene not clear enough to name. The CDR3 reads as follows: CASSLALGPDTQYF. The DNA is as follows: TGTGCCAGCAGCTTGGCCCTGGGCCCAGATACGCAGTATTTT.